The 23 T cell receptor beta chains below were found in one sample sequenced in a study of siplizumab effects on memory and regulatory T cells. Profiling relied on immunoSEQ multiplex PCR, and the TCRdb table lists in-frame clones only, not all of them. The sample lists 26,000 or so clones; 75% to 85% were seen once. Material: memory CD4+ T cells sorted from blood. The receptors come from a human donor in good health.

This clone was counted between two and nine times. The V call is TRBV29-1, the J call TRBJ1-1; D gene ambiguous. Trimming took off 7 bases at V and 1 base at J, with 13 bases between the two ends. Germline values: CDR1 SQVTM, CDR2 ANQGSEA. The CDR3 sequence is 13 residues long. The CDR3 region is CSGTTNSNTEAFF. CDR3 nucleotide sequence: TGCAGCGGCACGACAAACTCGAACACTGAAGCTTTCTTT.

V is TRBV29-1 and J is TRBJ2-1; TRBD2 is a possible D gene (6 bases). This CDR3 contains 12 residues. Trimming pared 6 bases from V and 11 bases from J, leaving 17 bases between. The germline gives CDR1 SQVTM, CDR2 ANQGSEA. DNA of the CDR3: TGCAGCGTGGCGCTTTGGGGGGAAAAGCAGTTCTTC. This codes for CSVALWGEKQFF.

The rearrangement joins TRBV7-2 to TRBJ1-1; no clear D gene. CDR1 and CDR2 (germline): SGHTA, FQGNSA. V lost 7 bases to trimming and J lost 0 bases, with 12 bases between them. The CDR3 contains 14 residues. The CDR3 nucleotides read TGTGCCAGCACCAAAACCCACTTGAACACTGAAGCTTTCTTT. Translated, it gives CASTKTHLNTEAFF.

This clone occurred once. The CDR3 protein is CASSLERGDRNSYEQYF. The CDR3 DNA reads as TGTGCCAGCAGTTTAGAGCGTGGGGACAGGAACTCCTACGAGCAGTACTTC. This rearrangement joins TRBV28 to TRBJ2-7; 8 nucleotides line up with TRBD1. Germline CDR1 MDHEN, CDR2 SYDVKM. The CDR3 spans 17 residues. With 2 bases clipped from V and 0 bases from J, the junction kept 9 bases outside the gene matches.

The V gene is TRBV9, the J gene TRBJ2-5; no reliable D call. The CDR3 length is 15 residues. Trimming took 0 bases from V and 5 from J, leaving 14 bases between them. Germline CDR1 reads SGDLS; CDR2 reads YYNGEE. As DNA, the CDR3 is TGTGCCAGCAGCGTAGATTTGCGGAACGGGGAGACCCAGTACTTC. This sequence encodes CASSVDLRNGETQYF.

The rearrangement uses TRBV10-3 and TRBJ2-2, with 8 bases matching TRBD1. There are 14 residues in the CDR3. V dropped 2 bases and J dropped 6; count of bases not matched to a gene: 2. The V gene's germline CDR1 is ENHRY and CDR2 SYGVKD. The CDR3 DNA follows: TGTGCCATCAGTGAGCCAGGGGGCCCCGGGGAGCTGTTTTTT. Protein product: CAISEPGGPGELFF.

This rearrangement joins TRBV2 to TRBJ2-7; a possible D gene is TRBD2 (6 bases). Trimming pared 8 bases from V and 6 bases from J, leaving 17 bases between. This CDR3 contains 13 residues. CDR1 SNHLY and CDR2 FYNNEI come from the germline V gene. The CDR3, as DNA: TGTGCCAGCGGAGGGCCCTTCCACCCCGAGCAGTACTTC. It specifies CASGGPFHPEQYF.

The chain joins TRBV6-6 to TRBJ2-7; 10 nucleotides match TRBD2. CDR3 length equals 15 residues. V shed 0 bases and J 3 bases; nucleotides not matched to a gene: 2. Germline V gives CDR1 MNHNY, CDR2 SVGAGI (reference sequence). The CDR3 coding sequence is TGTGCCAGCAGTTACTCGGGGACTAGCGACTACGAGCAGTACTTC. This encodes CASSYSGTSDYEQYF.

The chain uses TRBV25-1 and TRBJ1-4; 7 nucleotides match TRBD1. Trimming removed 5 bases from V and 3 bases from J; junction bases left unmatched: 12. The CDR3 consists of 17 residues. In germline, CDR1 is MGHDK, CDR2 SYGVNS. This CDR3 reads CASSPGQLLSSNEKLFF. Here the CDR3 DNA reads TGTGCCAGCAGTCCGGGACAGCTTCTGTCGTCTAATGAAAAACTGTTTTTT.

The V and J genes are TRBV19 and TRBJ1-1; tentatively, D is TRBD1 (6 bases). Trimming took 3 bases from V and 11 from J, leaving 16 bases between them. The germline V gene has CDR1 LNHDA and CDR2 SQIVND (reference sequence). The CDR3 runs to 13 residues. The CDR3 loop is CASSIAFEDRAFF. For the CDR3, the DNA is TGTGCCAGTAGTATTGCGTTCGAAGACAGGGCTTTCTTT.

The sample holds one count of this clone. The chain recombines TRBV7-2 with TRBJ2-3; D ambiguous. The CDR3 is made up of 14 amino acids. V was cut by 5 bases and J by 5 bases, with 14 bases left in between. Germline loops: CDR1 SGHTA, CDR2 FQGNSA. CDR3 protein: CASSRPDAVDTQYF. The CDR3 coding sequence is TGTGCCAGCAGCCGCCCGGATGCGGTAGATACGCAGTATTTT.

The CDR3 nucleotides are TGTGCCATCAAGAAAGGCCCAGGGGTTGATCAGCCCCAGCATTTT. It specifies CAIKKGPGVDQPQHF. This sequence joins TRBV10-3 and TRBJ1-5; D perhaps matches TRBD1 (6 bases). The CDR3 is made up of 15 amino acids. The V gene's germline CDR1 is ENHRY and CDR2 SYGVKD. V lost 7 bases and J 5 bases, leaving 18 bases between the germline ends.

J is TRBJ2-6 and V is TRBV11-3, with 9 positions matching TRBD1. The junction had 4 bases not matched to a gene; V was cut back by 9 bases and J by 1 base. The CDR3 is 15 residues long. Germline assignment: CDR1 SGHNT and CDR2 YENEEA. DNA of the CDR3: TGTGCCAGTCTTGGACAGGGGTCTGGGGCCAACGTCCTGACTTTC. Protein: CASLGQGSGANVLTF.

The rearrangement uses TRBV18 and TRBJ1-1; no clear D. In germline, CDR1 is KGHSH, CDR2 LQKENI. The V end was cut by 3 bases, the J end by 1 base, with 9 bases between. The CDR3 runs 14 residues. This chain's CDR3 is CASSPRRGNTEAFF. In nucleotides, the CDR3 is TGTGCCAGCTCACCGCGGCGGGGGAACACTGAAGCTTTCTTT.

The CDR3 DNA is TGTGCCAGCAGCTTGGCCGGGCAGAGACTAACCTACGAGCAGTACTTC. This codes for CASSLAGQRLTYEQYF. The chain joins TRBV5-5 to TRBJ2-7; a possible D gene is TRBD2 (5 bases). V was cut by 0 bases and J by 2 bases, with 15 bases left in between. The germline V gene encodes CDR1 SGHKS and CDR2 YYEKEE (reference sequence). The CDR3 totals 16 residues.

The chain uses TRBV14 and TRBJ2-1; 8 bases agree with TRBD2. The ends lost 4 bases at V and 11 bases at J; junction bases unmatched: 7. From germline, CDR1 is SGHDN and CDR2 FVKESK. CDR3 length: 13 amino acids. The CDR3 DNA reads as TGTGCCAGCAGCCTTAGCGGGACCCCCCAGCAGTTCTTC. It translates to CASSLSGTPQQFF.

This clone showed up just once. This chain uses TRBV19 with TRBJ2-1; the match to TRBD2 covers 9 bases. The CDR3 is 14 residues long. The trim removed 3 bases at V and 4 bases at J, leaving 1 base unmatched. Germline-derived CDR1 and CDR2 are LNHDA and SQIVND (reference sequence). CDR3 coding DNA: TGTGCCAGTAGTATTCTAGCGGGATACAATGAGCAGTTCTTC. Translation: CASSILAGYNEQFF. The full variable domain, completed using reference TRBV19 and TRBJ2-1, is DGGITQSPKYLFRKEGQNVTLSCEQNLNHDAMYWYRQDPGQGLRLIYYSQIVNDFQKGDIAEGYSVSREKKESFPLTVTSAQKNPTAFYLCASSILAGYNEQFFGPGTRLTVL.

This clone was observed a handful of times. The chain couples TRBV6-6 to TRBJ2-3; D possibly uses TRBD1 or TRBD2 (7 bases each). The CDR3 is 15 residues long. With 2 bases removed from V and 3 bases from J, the gap between germline ends came to 12 bases. Germline V gene sequence: CDR1 MNHNY, CDR2 SVGAGI (reference sequence). The DNA of the CDR3 is TGTGCCAGCAGTTACGGGGAGGGGGCGACAGATACGCAGTATTTT. It yields the protein CASSYGEGATDTQYF.

This rearrangement joins TRBV30 to TRBJ1-2, with no clear D. The CDR3 totals 13 residues. Trimming removed 3 bases from V and 4 bases from J, with 12 bases in between. Germline CDR1 reads GTSNPN; CDR2 reads SVGIG (reference sequence). DNA of the CDR3: TGTGCCTGGAGCGTCGGCCAGTCCTATGGCTACACCTTC. Protein product: CAWSVGQSYGYTF.

In DNA form, the CDR3 reads TGTGCCAGCAGCTCGGAGGCGGGGGGCCACGAGCAGTACTTC. This encodes CASSSEAGGHEQYF. The rearrangement links TRBV7-8 to TRBJ2-7; 8 nucleotides agree with TRBD2. This CDR3 is 14 amino acids long. CDR1 is SGHVS and CDR2 is FQNEAQ in the germline V gene. The J segment lost 5 bases and the V segment lost 4 bases, leaving 7 bases of the junction unmatched.

This chain uses TRBV11-2 with TRBJ2-5; D is unclear. With 0 bases removed from V and 2 bases from J, the gap between germline ends came to 10 bases. Germline assignment: CDR1 SGHAT and CDR2 FQNNGV. The CDR3 is 15 residues long. The DNA for the CDR3 is TGTGCCAGCAGCTTAGATCCGACATTTCAAGAGACCCAGTACTTC. Translation gives CASSLDPTFQETQYF.

The genes are TRBV7-2 and TRBJ2-7; D unresolved. In germline, CDR1 is SGHTA, CDR2 FQGNSA. This CDR3 spans 13 amino acids. Deletions cut 5 bases from V and 3 bases from J, with 11 bases between. The CDR3 DNA reads TGTGCCAGCAGCACCCGGACCGACTACGAGCAGTACTTC. Translation: CASSTRTDYEQYF.

The chain employs TRBV9 and TRBJ2-2; D not resolved. V dropped 4 bases and J dropped 1 base, with 2 bases sitting between them. Germline V gene data show CDR1 as SGDLS and CDR2 as YYNGEE. The CDR3 is 12 residues long. CDR3: CASSRNTGELFF. Here the CDR3 DNA reads TGTGCCAGCAGCAGGAACACCGGGGAGCTGTTTTTT.